The T cell receptor (beta chain) described here comes from a study of blood T cell repertoires in COVID-19. About the study: In each case, the material was cDNA or gDNA derived from T cells, B-cell-depleted T cells, or PBMCs.

Original analysis: Reference gene primers were amplified, and this amplification served to estimate nucleated cell counts. Here immunoSEQ multiplex PCR was the method, and the copy in TCRdb shows in-frame clones only, minus some. V, J and clone size are taken as reported in that table, and D and trimming were inferred from the DNA itself. The table lists approximately 210,000 clones, roughly nine tenths of them singletons. Germline lookup yields CDR1 SGHRS and CDR2 YFSETQ. V dropped 2 bases and J dropped 2; count of bases not matched to a gene: 4. The CDR3 covers 14 residues. The rearrangement joins TRBV5-1 to TRBJ2-7; 7 bases align to TRBD1. The sequenced material came from peripheral blood. The clonotype originates from a man in his thirties or forties with acute or convalescent COVID-19. This CDR3 reads CASSFRGRPYEQYF. Written as DNA, the CDR3 is TGCGCCAGCAGCTTTAGGGGGCGGCCCTACGAGCAGTACTTC.